The 15 T cell receptor beta chains presented below share a single source sample, sequenced in a study of T cell changes during pregnancy in multiple sclerosis. Assay: immunoSEQ multiplex PCR; the TCRdb copy retains only in-frame clones and omits some. The sample lists some 30,000 clones; around 91% were seen once. The input for sequencing was CD8+ T cells from peripheral blood mononuclear cells, taken in the second trimester of pregnancy. These receptors were collected from a female donor in good health, enrolled as a control in a pregnancy study.

The chain carries TRBV4-3 and TRBJ2-2, with 13 bases lining up with TRBD2. CDR3 length equals 17 residues. The germline CDR1 and CDR2 sequences are LGHNA and YSLEER. Germline trimming cut 0 bases from V and 8 bases from J; bases unmatched to any gene: 6. The CDR3 coding sequence is TGCGCCAGCAGCCAAGAGACTAGCGGGGGGCCTGAGGGGGAGCTGTTTTTT. It yields the protein CASSQETSGGPEGELFF.

This chain connects TRBV7-8 to TRBJ2-7; 7 nucleotides line up with TRBD1. Germline V gene data show CDR1 as SGHVS and CDR2 as FQNEAQ. CDR3 length: 15 residues. The V and J ends lost 2 bases and 4 bases, in that order; junction bases with no gene match: 8. The CDR3 DNA follows: TGTGCCAGCAGCTTAATGGCAGGGGGAATATACGAGCAGTACTTC. Translation: CASSLMAGGIYEQYF.

The CDR3 nucleotides read TGCGCCAGCAGCCAGGAGCCCCCCGGGACAGGGAATGGGATGACGGAAAAACTGTTTTTT. Its translation is CASSQEPPGTGNGMTEKLFF. The chain has TRBV4-3 and TRBJ1-4; 9 positions agree with TRBD1. Germline assignment: CDR1 LGHNA and CDR2 YSLEER. V trimming: 3 bases; J trimming: 8 bases; junction bases outside the gene matches: 22. The CDR3 loop spans 20 amino acids.

The chain links TRBV7-8 to TRBJ2-3, with 14 bases fitting TRBD2. The V and J ends lost 4 bases and 0 bases, in that order; junction bases with no gene match: 9. CDR3 length: 19 residues. CDR1 SGHVS and CDR2 FQNEAQ come from the germline V gene. CDR3 DNA sequence: TGTGCCAGCAGCTCCCGGACTAGCGGGGGGCAAACGAGCACAGATACGCAGTATTTT. This encodes CASSSRTSGGQTSTDTQYF.

This clone was counted once. The rearrangement links TRBV4-3 to TRBJ2-6; D unresolved. Between the trimmed V and J ends, which lost 0 bases and 12 bases, there was a span of 15 bases. The CDR3 runs to 15 residues. Germline lookup yields CDR1 LGHNA and CDR2 YSLEER. The DNA of the CDR3 is TGCGCCAGCAGCCAAGATCTTGCAGTATCAGGCGTCCTGACTTTC. Translation gives CASSQDLAVSGVLTF.

The CDR3 protein is CASSQDRAGGGGKLFF. The CDR3 DNA follows: TGCGCCAGCAGCCAAGATCGGGCGGGAGGAGGAGGAAAACTGTTTTTT. The V gene is TRBV4-3, the J gene TRBJ1-4; unclear D gene. CDR1 and CDR2 (germline): LGHNA, YSLEER. The V and J ends lost 0 bases and 10 bases respectively, with 18 bases between them. The CDR3 runs 16 residues.

The chain combines TRBV6-5 with TRBJ1-1, with 12 nucleotides matching TRBD1. This CDR3 is 15 amino acids long. Per the germline V gene, CDR1 is MNHEY and CDR2 is SVGAGI. Trimming cost V 4 bases and J 3 bases; bases outside gene matches: 3. The CDR3 nucleotides are TGTGCCAGCAGTTCCGGGACAGGGGGCTACACTGAAGCTTTCTTT. Residues: CASSSGTGGYTEAFF.

The CDR3 DNA reads TGTGCCAGCAGGAGAGGGACAGAGTCCTACGAGCAGTACTTC. Translating it yields CASRRGTESYEQYF. This sequence joins TRBV2 and TRBJ2-7, with TRBD1 matching over 7 bases. V trimming: 6 bases; J trimming: 1 base; junction bases outside the gene matches: 6. The CDR3 has 14 amino acids. CDR1 SNHLY and CDR2 FYNNEI come from the germline V gene.

The chain joins TRBV7-9 to TRBJ2-2, with 10 bases aligning to TRBD2. Losses at the gene ends were 2 bases for V and 7 bases for J; bases not matched to a gene: 1. The CDR3 sequence is 14 residues long. CDR1 and CDR2 (germline): SEHNR, FQNEAQ (reference sequence). CDR3 in DNA: TGTGCCAGCAGCTTAACTAGCGGGGACGGGGAGCTGTTTTTT. Residues: CASSLTSGDGELFF.

The V and J genes are TRBV19 and TRBJ2-2; D unresolved. Per germline, CDR1 LNHDA and CDR2 SQIVND (reference sequence). Trimming stripped 6 bases from V and 7 bases from J, with 15 bases between. The CDR3 covers 14 residues. CDR3 sequence: CASREDSFNGELFF. CDR3 DNA sequence: TGTGCCAGTAGAGAGGATAGCTTTAACGGGGAGCTGTTTTTT.

This chain links TRBV7-8 with TRBJ2-7, with D possibly TRBD1 on 6 matching bases. V gave up 4 bases and J gave up 1 base, with 17 bases separating them. This CDR3 has 16 amino acids. The germline V gene has CDR1 SGHVS and CDR2 FQNEAQ. As DNA, the CDR3 is TGTGCCAGCAGCTGGGTGGGCAGGGGCGAATCCTACGAGCAGTACTTC. Amino acid sequence: CASSWVGRGESYEQYF. The full variable domain, completed using reference TRBV7-8 and TRBJ2-7, is GAGVSQSPRYKVAKRGQDVALRCDPISGHVSLFWYQQALGQGPEFLTYFQNEAQLDKSGLPSDRFFAERPEGSVSTLKIQRTQQEDSAVYLCASSWVGRGESYEQYFGPGTRLTVT.

The chain is built from TRBV30 and TRBJ1-6; D gene uncertain. Germline CDR1 reads GTSNPN; CDR2 reads SVGIG (reference sequence). This CDR3 has 15 residues. Trimming removed 0 bases at V and 4 bases at J, with 10 bases between. For the CDR3, the DNA is TGTGCCTGGAGTGTTGGAGTAGGTTATAATTCACCCCTCCACTTT. Its translation is CAWSVGVGYNSPLHF.

The rearrangement uses TRBV5-6 and TRBJ1-1; 7 bases line up with TRBD1. Unmatched junction bases numbered 9, after V lost 4 bases and J lost 0 bases. This CDR3 is 16 amino acids long. Per the germline V gene, CDR1 is SGHDT and CDR2 is YYEEEE. The CDR3 spells CASSTTGDFMNTEAFF. CDR3 sequence (DNA): TGTGCCAGCAGCACTACAGGGGACTTCATGAACACTGAAGCTTTCTTT.

This chain joins TRBV2 and TRBJ1-1; 9 bases match TRBD1. Germline V gene sequence: CDR1 SNHLY, CDR2 FYNNEI. Trimming took 7 bases from V and 4 from J; bases not matched to a gene: 4. The CDR3 loop spans 13 amino acids. The CDR3 coding sequence is TGTGCCAGCATCAGGGACAGGGCCACTGAAGCTTTCTTT. Translated, it gives CASIRDRATEAFF.

The rearrangement joins TRBV4-3 to TRBJ2-3; 7 nucleotides match TRBD2. This CDR3 contains 15 residues. Germline loops: CDR1 LGHNA, CDR2 YSLEER. V was clipped by 4 bases and J by 6 bases; unmatched bases: 10. The CDR3 DNA reads TGCGCCAGCAGCCTGGGGCTAGCGGAAAAGGATACGCAGTATTTT. Translating gives CASSLGLAEKDTQYF.